A single sample is the source of the 5 T cell receptor beta chains below, sequenced in a study of blood T cell repertoires in COVID-19 (dated by TCRdb to between 2020 and 2021). The receptor library was made with the immunoSEQ multiplex PCR assay. TCRdb took over this immuneACCESS table, retaining in-frame rearrangements with V and J assigned. Such tables are incomplete; in checked studies, under half of the missing clones stem from an unresolved V gene, and the remainder is unexplained. This sample comprises about 180,000 clones, approximately 78% of them detected only once. The ten largest clones take up 17% of the sample. Input material: PBMCs or T cells enriched from blood (not recorded which). The receptor set was obtained from a woman aged 50 to 65 who had recovered from COVID-19.

The chain recombines TRBV11-2 with TRBJ2-7; TRBD1 aligns across 9 bases. Germline V gives CDR1 SGHAT, CDR2 FQNNGV. CDR3 length: 15 amino acids. Unmatched junction bases numbered 9, after V lost 6 bases and J lost 3 bases. The CDR3 bases are TGTGCCAGCAGGGCCATAGGGGGACAGGGCTACGAGCAGTACTTC. Amino acids: CASRAIGGQGYEQYF.

The V call is TRBV3-1 (or the pseudogene TRBV3-2), the J call TRBJ1-5, with TRBD1 identical over 8 bases. V shed 2 bases, J shed 0 bases, and the junction held 6 bases outside the gene matches. CDR1 is LGHDT and CDR2 is YNNKEL in the germline V gene (reference sequence). The CDR3 sequence is 17 residues long. CDR3 residues: CASSQLAGGRSNQPQHF. In nucleotides, the CDR3 is TGTGCCAGCAGCCAACTGGCAGGGGGCCGTAGCAATCAGCCCCAGCATTTT.

V and J are TRBV5-1 and TRBJ1-1, with TRBD1 identical over 8 bases. Germline V gene lookup returns CDR1 SGHRS and CDR2 YFSETQ. The junction had 15 bases not matched to a gene; V was cut back by 2 bases and J by 0 bases. The CDR3 extends over 19 amino acids. The CDR3 sequence is CASSLGRRGRGRVNTEAFF. CDR3 nucleotides: TGCGCCAGCAGCTTAGGCCGTCGAGGCAGGGGGCGAGTGAACACTGAAGCTTTCTTT.

J is TRBJ2-2 and V is TRBV4-1; 9 bases match TRBD1. The CDR3 runs 18 residues. Germline CDR1 and CDR2: MGHRA and YSYEKL. The V segment lost 0 bases and the J segment 4 bases; nucleotides outside the gene matches: 9. The CDR3 DNA is TGCGCCAGCAGCCAAGATCATGTGGGACAGGGCCTCACCGGGGAGCTGTTTTTT. Its translation: CASSQDHVGQGLTGELFF.

J is TRBJ2-7 and V is TRBV18; 9 nucleotides align to TRBD1. Germline V lookup: CDR1 KGHSH, CDR2 LQKENI. This CDR3 region has 14 residues. The J segment lost 3 bases and the V segment lost 1 base, leaving 1 base of the junction unmatched. This CDR3 is CASSPRGQGYEQYF. The DNA of the CDR3 is TGTGCCAGCTCACCACGGGGACAGGGCTACGAGCAGTACTTC.